A single sample gave rise to the 2 T cell receptor beta chains below, sequenced in a study of cytomegalovirus exposure and HLA in healthy donors. The study ran its PCR with 60 Vbeta and 13 Jbeta primers. Measured with immunoSEQ multiplex PCR; TCRdb has only the in-frame clones, and not every one. The sample has approximately 160,000 clones, approximately 85% seen once. Material for sequencing was PBMCs. Every receptor here comes from a girl between 5 and 17 years old in good health and CMV-seropositive.

V usage is TRBV4-1 and J usage is TRBJ2-5, with 10 bases aligning to TRBD1. The trim removed 0 bases at V and 4 bases at J, leaving 2 bases unmatched. The CDR3 length is 15 residues. CDR1 is MGHRA, CDR2 YSYEKL, per germline. The CDR3 DNA sequence: TGCGCCAGCAGCCAAGATGGGACAGGGGTAGAGACCCAGTACTTC. Translated: CASSQDGTGVETQYF.

The rearrangement joins TRBV27 to TRBJ2-7; no firm D call. CDR1 and CDR2 from the germline V gene are MNHEY and SMNVEV (reference sequence). The CDR3 contains 12 residues. Trimming left V 5 bases short and J 3 bases short, with 8 bases between. The CDR3 protein is CASSPNNYEQYF. CDR3 nucleotides: TGTGCCAGCAGTCCGAACAACTACGAGCAGTACTTC.